This TCR beta chain is drawn from a study of graft-versus-host responses after intestinal transplantation. About the research overall: Tacrolimus and steroids were given for three to four years to all recipients after anti-thymocyte globulin induction. Whole-study results and caveats: The study associated peak circulating GvH clone levels with early post-transplant HvG declines. When patients had graft-donor T cell macrochimerism, their allografts held high graft-versus-host to host-versus-graft clonal ratios.

Remarks on this clone: No antigen is known for it.

Sequenced by immunoSEQ multiplex PCR; TCRdb stores in-frame clones only, minus some. There are tens of thousands of clones in the sample; around 80% occur only once, and roughly 1% lies in the top ten. Between the trimmed V and J ends, which lost 2 bases and 0 bases, there was a span of 5 bases. This CDR3 has 14 residues. CDR1 is SGHKS, CDR2 YYEKEE, per germline (reference sequence). This chain links TRBV5-5 with TRBJ1-4; no definite D call. The clonotype originates from a human donor who was the organ donor for an intestinal transplant. The sequenced sample was unstimulated CD8+ T cells sorted from spleen or lymph node cells, obtained before transplant. The CDR3 here is CASSLPATNEKLFF. The CDR3 coding sequence is TGTGCCAGCAGCTTACCCGCAACTAATGAAAAACTGTTTTTT.